This TCR beta chain was sequenced during a study of cytomegalovirus exposure and HLA in healthy donors. As regards this clone: The identical CDR3 is also encoded by other nucleotide sequences in the sample.

Data came from immunoSEQ multiplex PCR; TCRdb stores just in-frame clones and leaves some out. The sample lists a few hundred thousand clones; roughly 86% were seen once. The receptor was derived from a man aged 25-40 years in good health and CMV-seronegative. Material: PBMCs.

This chain's CDR3 is CASSADRANTGELFF. The CDR3 bases are TGTGCCAGCAGTGCGGACAGAGCGAACACCGGGGAGCTGTTTTTT. The chain uses TRBV2 and TRBJ2-2, with a weak D call TRBD1 (6 bases). CDR1 SNHLY and CDR2 FYNNEI come from the germline V gene. The germline V and J ends were trimmed by 4 bases and 0 bases, with 9 bases remaining between them. The CDR3 consists of 15 residues.